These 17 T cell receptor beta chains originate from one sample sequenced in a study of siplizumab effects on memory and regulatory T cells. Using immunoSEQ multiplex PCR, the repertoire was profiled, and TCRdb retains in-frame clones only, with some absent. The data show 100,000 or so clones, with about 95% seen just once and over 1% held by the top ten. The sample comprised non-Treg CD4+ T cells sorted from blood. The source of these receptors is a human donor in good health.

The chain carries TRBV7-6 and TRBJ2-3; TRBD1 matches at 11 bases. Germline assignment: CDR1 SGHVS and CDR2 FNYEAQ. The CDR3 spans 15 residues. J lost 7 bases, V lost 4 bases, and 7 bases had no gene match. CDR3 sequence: CASSSSGTGGNTQYF. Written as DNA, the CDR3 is TGTGCCAGCAGCTCATCCGGGACAGGGGGAAATACGCAGTATTTT.

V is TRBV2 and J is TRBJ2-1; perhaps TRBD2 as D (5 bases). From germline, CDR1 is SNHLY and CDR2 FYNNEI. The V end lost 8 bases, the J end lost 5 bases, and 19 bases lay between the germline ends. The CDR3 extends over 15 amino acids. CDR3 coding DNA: TGTGCCAGCTCTGCGGGTAACATCCTCAACAATGAGCAGTTCTTC. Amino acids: CASSAGNILNNEQFF.

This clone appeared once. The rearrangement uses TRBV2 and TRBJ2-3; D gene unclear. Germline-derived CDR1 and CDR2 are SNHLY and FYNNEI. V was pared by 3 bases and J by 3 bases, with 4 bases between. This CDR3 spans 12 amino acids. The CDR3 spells CASSDGTDTQYF. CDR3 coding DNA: TGTGCCAGCAGTGATGGGACAGATACGCAGTATTTT.

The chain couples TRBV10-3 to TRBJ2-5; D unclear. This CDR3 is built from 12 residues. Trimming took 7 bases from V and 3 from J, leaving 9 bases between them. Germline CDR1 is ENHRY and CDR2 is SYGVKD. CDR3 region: CAITRYEETQYF. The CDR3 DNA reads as TGTGCCATCACCCGGTACGAAGAGACCCAGTACTTC.

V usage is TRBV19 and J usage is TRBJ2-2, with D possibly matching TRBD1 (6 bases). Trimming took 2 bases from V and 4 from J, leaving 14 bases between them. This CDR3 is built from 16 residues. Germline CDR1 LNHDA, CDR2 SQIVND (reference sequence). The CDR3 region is CASSISSGTTTGELFF. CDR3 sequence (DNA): TGTGCCAGTAGTATATCATCCGGGACAACCACCGGGGAGCTGTTTTTT.

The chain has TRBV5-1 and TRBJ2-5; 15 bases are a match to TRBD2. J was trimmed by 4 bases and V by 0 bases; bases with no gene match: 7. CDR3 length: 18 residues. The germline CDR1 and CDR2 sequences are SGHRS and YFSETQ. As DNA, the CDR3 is TGCGCCAGCAGCTTGGGAGGAGGACTAGCGGGAGGGGTAGAGACCCAGTACTTC. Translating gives CASSLGGGLAGGVETQYF.

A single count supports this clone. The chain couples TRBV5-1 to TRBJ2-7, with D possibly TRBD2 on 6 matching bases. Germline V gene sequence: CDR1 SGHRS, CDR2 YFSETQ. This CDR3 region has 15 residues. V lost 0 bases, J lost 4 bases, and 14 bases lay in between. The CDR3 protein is CASSLEASANYEQYF. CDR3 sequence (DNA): TGCGCCAGCAGCTTGGAGGCTAGCGCCAATTACGAGCAGTACTTC.

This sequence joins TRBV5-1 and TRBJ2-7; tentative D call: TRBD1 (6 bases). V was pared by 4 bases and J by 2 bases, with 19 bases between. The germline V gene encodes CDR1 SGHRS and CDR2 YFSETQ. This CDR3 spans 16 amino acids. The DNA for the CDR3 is TGCGCCAGCAGCAGAAGGACAGAGAGTACTACCTACGAGCAGTACTTC. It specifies CASSRRTESTTYEQYF.

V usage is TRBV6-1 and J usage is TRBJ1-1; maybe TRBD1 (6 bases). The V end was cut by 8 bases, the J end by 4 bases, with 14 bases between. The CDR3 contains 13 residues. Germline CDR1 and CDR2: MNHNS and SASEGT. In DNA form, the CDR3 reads TGTGCCAGCTCGGAGGGGGTAACCACTGAAGCTTTCTTT. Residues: CASSEGVTTEAFF.

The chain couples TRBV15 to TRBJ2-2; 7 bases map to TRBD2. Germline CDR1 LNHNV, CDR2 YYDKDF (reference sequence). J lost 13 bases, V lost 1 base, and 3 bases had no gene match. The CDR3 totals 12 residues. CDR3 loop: CATSRVREGLFF. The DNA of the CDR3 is TGTGCCACCAGCAGAGTGAGGGAGGGGCTGTTTTTT. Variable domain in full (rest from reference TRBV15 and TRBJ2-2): DAMVIQNPRYQVTQFGKPVTLSCSQTLNHNVMYWYQQKSSQAPKLLFHYYDKDFNNEADTPDNFQSRRPNTSFCFLDIRSPGLGDTAMYLCATSRVREGLFFGEGSRLTVL.

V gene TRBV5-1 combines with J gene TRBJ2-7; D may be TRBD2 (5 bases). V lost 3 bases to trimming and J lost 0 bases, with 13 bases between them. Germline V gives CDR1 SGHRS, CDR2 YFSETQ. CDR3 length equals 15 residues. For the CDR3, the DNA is TGCGCCAGCAGCTCTGGTCCGGGGAGCTCCTACGAGCAGTACTTC. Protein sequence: CASSSGPGSSYEQYF. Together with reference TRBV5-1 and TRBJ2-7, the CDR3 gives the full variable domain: KAGVTQTPRYLIKTRGQQVTLSCSPISGHRSVSWYQQTPGQGLQFLFEYFSETQRNKGNFPGRFSGRQFSNSRSEMNVSTLELGDSALYLCASSSGPGSSYEQYFGPGTRLTVT.

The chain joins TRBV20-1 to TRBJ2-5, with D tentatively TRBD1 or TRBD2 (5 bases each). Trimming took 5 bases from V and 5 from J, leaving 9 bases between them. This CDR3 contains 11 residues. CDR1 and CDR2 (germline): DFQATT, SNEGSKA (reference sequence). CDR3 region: CSALEGETQYF. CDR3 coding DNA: TGCAGTGCTTTAGAGGGGGAGACCCAGTACTTC.

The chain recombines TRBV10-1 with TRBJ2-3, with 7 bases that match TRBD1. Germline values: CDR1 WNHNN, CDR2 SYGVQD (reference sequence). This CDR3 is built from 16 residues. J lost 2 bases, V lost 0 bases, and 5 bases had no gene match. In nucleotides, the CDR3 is TGCGCCAGCAGTGAGTCAGGGGGCGCCGACACAGATACGCAGTATTTT. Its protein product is CASSESGGADTDTQYF.

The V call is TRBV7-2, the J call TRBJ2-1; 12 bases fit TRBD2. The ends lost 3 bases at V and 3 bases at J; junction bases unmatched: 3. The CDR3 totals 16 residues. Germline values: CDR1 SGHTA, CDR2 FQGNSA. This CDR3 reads CASSLEGLAGYNEQFF. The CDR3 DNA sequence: TGTGCCAGCAGCTTGGAGGGACTAGCGGGCTACAATGAGCAGTTCTTC.

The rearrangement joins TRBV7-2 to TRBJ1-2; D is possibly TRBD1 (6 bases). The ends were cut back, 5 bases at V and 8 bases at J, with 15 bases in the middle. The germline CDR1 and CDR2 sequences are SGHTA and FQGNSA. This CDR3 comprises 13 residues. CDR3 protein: CASSPQGGRGYTF. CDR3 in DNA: TGTGCCAGCAGCCCTCAAGGGGGTCGGGGCTACACCTTC.

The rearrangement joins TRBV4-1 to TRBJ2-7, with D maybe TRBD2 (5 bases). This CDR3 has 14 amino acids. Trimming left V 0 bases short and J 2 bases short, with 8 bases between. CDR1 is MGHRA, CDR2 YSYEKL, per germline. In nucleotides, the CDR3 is TGCGCCAGCAGCCAAGACGCGGGTCCCTACGAGCAGTACTTC. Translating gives CASSQDAGPYEQYF.

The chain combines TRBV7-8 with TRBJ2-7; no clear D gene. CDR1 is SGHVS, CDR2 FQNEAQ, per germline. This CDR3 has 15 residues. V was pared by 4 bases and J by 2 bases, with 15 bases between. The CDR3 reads CASSSSLLEAYEQYF. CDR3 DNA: TGTGCCAGCAGCTCCAGCCTTCTAGAGGCCTACGAGCAGTACTTC.